One sample yielded the 30 T cell receptor beta chains listed below, sequenced in a study of blood T cells in healthy people across ages. Sample-barcoded 5' priming and a J-beta primer mix drove a second PCR of roughly 7 to 11 cycles. In TCRdb, the 5' RACE reads were re-called with MiXCR into one record per CDR3 protein. The sample has roughly 2 million distinct CDR3 sequences; around 48% are singletons. Material: blood. These receptors came from a woman aged 35 to 49 in good health.

This clonotype was recorded a few times. The chain carries TRBV3-1 and TRBJ1-1; tentatively, D is TRBD1 (6 bases). Germline V gives CDR1 LGHDT, CDR2 YNNKEL (reference sequence). The CDR3 sequence is 17 residues long. The ends were cut back, 0 bases at V and 4 bases at J, with 18 bases in the middle. The CDR3 DNA reads as TGTGCCAGCAGCCAAGATTGGGGGGGCGTGTTGAGCACTGAAGCTTTCTTT. The encoded protein is CASSQDWGGVLSTEAFF. The full variable domain, with the rest looked up from reference TRBV3-1 and TRBJ1-1, is DTAVSQTPKYLVTQMGNDKSIKCEQNLGHDTMYWYKQDSKKFLKIMFSYNNKELIINETVPNRFSPKSPDKAHLNLHINSLELGDSAVYFCASSQDWGGVLSTEAFFGQGTRLTVV.

This clonotype was found a few times. The chain links TRBV24-1 to TRBJ2-3, with TRBD1 as a possible D gene (6 bases). With 4 bases removed from V and 3 bases from J, the gap between germline ends came to 13 bases. CDR3 length equals 15 residues. CDR1 and CDR2 (germline): KGHDR, SFDVKD. The CDR3 coding sequence is TGTGCCACCAGTGAGCTCTCAGGGGAGACAGATACGCAGTATTTT. Translation gives CATSELSGETDTQYF.

This clonotype was detected a few times. This chain uses TRBV29-1 with TRBJ1-6; 7 bases line up with TRBD1. The germline V gene has CDR1 SQVTM and CDR2 ANQGSEA. Trimming cost V 6 bases and J 7 bases; bases outside gene matches: 6. CDR3 size: 13 residues. This chain's CDR3 is CSVLDRENSPLHF. As DNA, the CDR3 is TGCAGCGTCCTAGACAGGGAAAATTCACCCCTCCACTTT.

Only a few counts were recorded for this clonotype. V is TRBV28 and J is TRBJ2-7; a weak D match, TRBD1 (6 bases). Germline CDR1 MDHEN, CDR2 SYDVKM. Between the trimmed V and J ends, which lost 6 bases and 6 bases, there was a span of 21 bases. The CDR3 covers 15 residues. Written as DNA, the CDR3 is TGTGCCAGCAGCCCTTCTGGAGCAGGGGTTGGCGAGCAGTACTTC. As protein: CASSPSGAGVGEQYF.

This sequence joins TRBV6-2 or TRBV6-3 and TRBJ1-4; unclear D gene. Deletions cut 10 bases from V and 3 bases from J, with 15 bases between. The CDR3 runs to 14 residues. Looked up from germline, CDR1 is MNHEY and CDR2 is SVGEGT. CDR3 region: CATNPPVANEKLFF. CDR3 coding DNA: TGTGCCACTAACCCACCAGTGGCTAATGAAAAACTGTTTTTT.

This clonotype was observed a few times. The V call is TRBV2, the J call TRBJ1-2; D not certain. Trimming shortened V by 2 bases and J by 8 bases, and 6 bases separated the two germline ends. The CDR3 sequence is 11 residues long. The germline gives CDR1 SNHLY, CDR2 FYNNEI. The CDR3 DNA sequence: TGTGCCAGCAGTGAAATTTGGGGCTACACCTTC. It specifies CASSEIWGYTF.

The CDR3: CASSTGRTQYF. In DNA, the CDR3 is TGTGCCAGCAGTACCGGAAGGACCCAGTACTTC. This chain links TRBV12-3 or TRBV12-4 with TRBJ2-5; D is uncertain. The V end lost 5 bases, the J end lost 7 bases, and 8 bases lay between the germline ends. The CDR3 covers 11 residues.

The chain couples TRBV6-2 or TRBV6-3 to TRBJ2-3, with D possibly TRBD2 on 6 matching bases. Germline-derived CDR1 and CDR2 are MNHEY and SVGEGT. CDR3 length equals 15 residues. Deletions cut 8 bases from V and 2 bases from J, with 17 bases between. The CDR3 DNA is TGTGCCAGCTCCCTTCGCCGGACTACCACAGATACGCAGTATTTT. Translating it yields CASSLRRTTTDTQYF.

Details on this clonotype: Germline and junction disagree at one end, which may indicate a read error. The rearrangement uses TRBV6-5 and TRBJ1-6; weak D call: TRBD1 (6 bases). Germline V lookup: CDR1 MNHEY, CDR2 SVGAGI. The CDR3 extends over 17 amino acids. This chain's CDR3 is CASSNSPGGSRDSPLHF. The CDR3 DNA reads as TGTGCCAGCAGTAACTCCCCGGGGGGCAGTAGGGATTCACCCCTCCACTTT.

The gene calls are TRBV6-1 and TRBJ2-1; TRBD2 matches 10 bases. V trimming: 6 bases; J trimming: 4 bases; junction bases outside the gene matches: 15. CDR1 is MNHNS and CDR2 is SASEGT in the germline V gene. The CDR3 runs 18 residues. CDR3 nucleotide sequence: TGTGCCAGCAGCTGGGGAGTTCCGGGGACTAGCGTATACAATGAGCAGTTCTTC. This translates into CASSWGVPGTSVYNEQFF.

In this sample, this clonotype turned up a few times. The chain combines TRBV12-3 or TRBV12-4 with TRBJ2-3; TRBD1 aligns across 8 bases. With 5 bases clipped from V and 1 base from J, the junction kept 8 bases outside the gene matches. CDR3 length equals 16 residues. The CDR3 is CASSPTGTGGTDTQYF. DNA of the CDR3: TGTGCCAGCAGTCCGACCGGGACAGGAGGCACAGATACGCAGTATTTT.

This clonotype came up once. The chain is built from TRBV7-2 and TRBJ2-1, with D possibly being TRBD1 (6 bases). This CDR3 has 15 residues. V gave up 1 base and J gave up 10 bases, with 17 bases separating them. From germline, CDR1 is SGHTA and CDR2 FQGNSA. The CDR3 region is CASSLGGQTFSEQFF. For the CDR3, the DNA is TGTGCCAGCAGCTTAGGCGGACAGACTTTTAGCGAGCAGTTCTTC.

The chain couples TRBV11-3 to TRBJ2-1; 11 nucleotides line up with TRBD2. The CDR3 loop spans 18 amino acids. Germline lookup yields CDR1 SGHNT and CDR2 YENEEA. Trimming took 1 base from V and 2 from J; bases not matched to a gene: 7. CDR3 nucleotides: TGTGCCAGCAGCTTAGGTCTAGCGGGGGGTTTCGCCTACAATGAGCAGTTCTTC. Translated: CASSLGLAGGFAYNEQFF.

Worth noting for this clonotype: A much more abundant neighbour one base away suggests this may be a read error. The V and J genes are TRBV29-1 and TRBJ2-4; TRBD1 is a possible D gene (6 bases). The CDR3 has 15 residues. CDR1 and CDR2 (germline): SQVTM, ANQGSEA. CDR3 nucleotide sequence: TGCAGCGTAGAAAAAGGGGGATTCTCCAACAACAGTCAGTACTTC. Translation: CSVEKGGFSNNSQYF.

This clonotype has more than one count but fewer than ten. Here the CDR3 DNA reads TGTGCCAGCAGCTTAGCCGCCGACAGGGGAGGTCAGCCCCAGCATTTT. Residues: CASSLAADRGGQPQHF. V usage is TRBV7-2 and J usage is TRBJ1-5, with TRBD1 matching over 8 bases. There are 16 residues in the CDR3. After removal of 0 bases from V and 6 bases from J, the junction contained 7 bases not matched to a gene. Germline loops: CDR1 SGHTA, CDR2 FQGNSA.

The chain combines TRBV6-6 with TRBJ2-3; D ambiguous. V was pared by 3 bases and J by 0 bases, with 7 bases between. Germline CDR1 and CDR2: MNHNY and SVGAGI (reference sequence). This CDR3 contains 14 residues. For the CDR3, the DNA is TGTGCCAGCAGTTATTACCGGAGCACAGATACGCAGTATTTT. This sequence encodes CASSYYRSTDTQYF.

On this clonotype itself: One junction end does not reproduce the germline sequence, and a read error may be involved. The rearrangement uses TRBV5-1 and TRBJ2-3; the D gene is possibly TRBD2 (7 bases). This CDR3 has 16 amino acids. The germline gives CDR1 SGHRS, CDR2 YFSETQ. The CDR3 reads CASSLRGGAGTATQYF. In DNA form, the CDR3 reads TGCGCCAGCAGCTTACGCGGGGGCGCCGGCACAGCTACGCAGTATTTT. The full variable domain, rest sourced from reference TRBV5-1 and TRBJ2-3, is KAGVTQTPRYLIKTRGQQVTLSCSPISGHRSVSWYQQTPGQGLQFLFEYFSETQRNKGNFPGRFSGRQFSNSRSEMNVSTLELGDSALYLCASSLRGGAGTATQYFGPGTRLTVL.

The chain carries TRBV13 and TRBJ1-3; the D is unclear. CDR1 and CDR2 from the germline V gene are PRHDT and FYEKMQ (reference sequence). V gave up 1 base and J gave up 2 bases, with 6 bases separating them. This CDR3 comprises 14 residues. CDR3 loop: CASSLDGAGNTIYF. DNA of the CDR3: TGTGCCAGCAGCTTAGATGGGGCTGGAAACACCATATATTTT.

The CDR3, as DNA: TGTGCCATTAGCCGGGACTCTCCCTATACGCAGTATTTT. Translation gives CAISRDSPYTQYF. This rearrangement joins TRBV10-3 to TRBJ2-3, with a tentative D call TRBD2 (6 bases). The V end lost 9 bases, the J end lost 7 bases, and 17 bases lay between the germline ends. This CDR3 contains 13 residues. Germline CDR1 is ENHRY and CDR2 is SYGVKD.

This chain uses TRBV6-4 with TRBJ2-1; 11 nucleotides match TRBD2. CDR1 and CDR2 (germline): MRHNA, SNTAGT. The ends lost 3 bases at V and 6 bases at J; junction bases unmatched: 1. The CDR3 covers 14 residues. The DNA of the CDR3 is TGTGCCAGCAGTGATAGCGGGGGGGCCAATGAGCAGTTCTTC. Amino acid sequence: CASSDSGGANEQFF.

This sequence joins TRBV20-1 and TRBJ2-7, with TRBD2 matching over 11 bases. Losses at the gene ends were 3 bases for V and 5 bases for J; bases not matched to a gene: 9. Germline V CDR1 and CDR2: DFQATT, SNEGSKA (reference sequence). The CDR3 spans 15 residues. The CDR3: CSASPRLAGTHEQYF. The CDR3, as DNA: TGCAGTGCTAGCCCCAGACTAGCGGGGACCCACGAGCAGTACTTC.

This rearrangement joins TRBV7-2 to TRBJ1-1; TRBD1 agrees at 8 bases. The junction had 5 bases not matched to a gene; V was cut back by 4 bases and J by 4 bases. The CDR3 spans 14 residues. Germline assignment: CDR1 SGHTA and CDR2 FQGNSA. DNA for the CDR3: TGTGCCAGCAGCTCGACAGGGGCTCCCACTGAAGCTTTCTTT. Residues: CASSSTGAPTEAFF.

This clonotype was found many times. The junction and the germline gene differ at one end; a read error may be behind it. The rearrangement links TRBV12-3 or TRBV12-4 to TRBJ1-5, with D tentatively TRBD1 (6 bases). There are 14 residues in the CDR3. The CDR3 region is CASSLAGGNQPQHF. As DNA, the CDR3 is TGTGCCAGCAGCTTAGCAGGGGGCAATCAGCCCCAGCATTTT.

The CDR3 sequence is CASSFRRTGNSLETQYF. CDR3 in DNA: TGTGCCAGCAGCTTTCGGCGCACAGGGAATAGTTTAGAGACCCAGTACTTC. The chain joins TRBV5-6 to TRBJ2-5; D perhaps matches TRBD1 (6 bases). This CDR3 is built from 17 residues. V was shortened by 2 bases and J by 4 bases, with 21 bases between the two germline ends. Germline CDR1 reads SGHDT; CDR2 reads YYEEEE. Combining the CDR3 with reference TRBV5-6 and TRBJ2-5 gives the whole variable domain DAGVTQSPTHLIKTRGQQVTLRCSPKSGHDTVSWYQQALGQGPQFIFQYYEEEERQRGNFPDRFSGHQFPNYSSELNVNALLLGDSALYLCASSFRRTGNSLETQYFGPGTRLLVL.

CDR3 protein: CSARRTASYGYTF. CDR3 DNA sequence: TGCAGTGCTCGCCGGACGGCGAGCTATGGCTACACCTTC. The chain links TRBV20-1 to TRBJ1-2; no firm D call. This CDR3 region has 13 residues. From germline, CDR1 is DFQATT and CDR2 SNEGSKA (reference sequence). Trimming took off 5 bases at V and 4 bases at J, with 14 bases between the two ends.

This sequence joins TRBV20-1 and TRBJ1-6; TRBD1 matches 8 bases. Germline-derived CDR1 and CDR2 are DFQATT and SNEGSKA (reference sequence). The CDR3 has 14 residues. V lost 5 bases to trimming and J lost 6 bases; unmatched junction nucleotides: 6. CDR3 sequence (DNA): TGCAGTGCTGGACAGGGATGCGGTAATTCACCCCTCCACTTT. Amino acids: CSAGQGCGNSPLHF.

The CDR3 region is CASSFGLGGKSYNEQFF. Here the CDR3 DNA reads TGTGCCAGCAGTTTTGGGTTAGGGGGCAAATCTTACAATGAGCAGTTCTTC. The J gene is TRBJ2-1, the V gene TRBV12-3 or TRBV12-4; 7 nucleotides line up with TRBD1. After removal of 3 bases from V and 4 bases from J, the junction contained 12 bases not matched to a gene. This CDR3 comprises 17 residues.

The CDR3 loop is CSATITSGGSDTQYF. The DNA of the CDR3 is TGCAGTGCTACCATAACTAGCGGGGGGTCAGATACGCAGTATTTT. V and J are TRBV20-1 and TRBJ2-3, with 12 bases identical to TRBD2. In germline, CDR1 is DFQATT, CDR2 SNEGSKA (reference sequence). The CDR3 loop spans 15 amino acids. Germline trimming cut 4 bases from V and 4 bases from J; bases unmatched to any gene: 6.

The chain joins TRBV27 to TRBJ2-3; D is undetermined. The CDR3 contains 16 residues. Between the trimmed V and J ends, which lost 1 base and 3 bases, there was a span of 14 bases. Germline loops: CDR1 MNHEY, CDR2 SMNVEV (reference sequence). CDR3 protein: CASSLFGSLITDTQYF. DNA for the CDR3: TGTGCCAGCAGTTTATTCGGCAGTCTAATAACAGATACGCAGTATTTT.

The DNA for the CDR3 is TGTGCCAGCAGCAGGGAAACAGGGTTCCAAGAGACCCAGTACTTC. It yields the protein CASSRETGFQETQYF. The chain uses TRBV12-3 or TRBV12-4 and TRBJ2-5; tentatively, D is TRBD1 (6 bases). This CDR3 spans 15 amino acids. The V end lost 6 bases, the J end lost 1 base, and 15 bases lay between the germline ends.